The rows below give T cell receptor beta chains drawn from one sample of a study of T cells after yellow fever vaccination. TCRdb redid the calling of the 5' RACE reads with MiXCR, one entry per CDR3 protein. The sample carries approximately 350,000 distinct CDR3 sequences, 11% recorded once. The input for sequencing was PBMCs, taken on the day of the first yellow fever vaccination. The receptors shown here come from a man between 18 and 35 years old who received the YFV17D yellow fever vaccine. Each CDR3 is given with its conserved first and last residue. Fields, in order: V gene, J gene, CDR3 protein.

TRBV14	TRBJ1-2	CASSQVSERGYTF
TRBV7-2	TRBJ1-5	CASSSRDRGQPQHF
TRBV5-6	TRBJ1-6	CASSPRQGKWESPLHF
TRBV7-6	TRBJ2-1	CASSSHNEQFF
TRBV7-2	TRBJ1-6	CASSLEGRLSNSPLHF
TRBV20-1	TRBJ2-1	CSATSTQQGAYEQFF
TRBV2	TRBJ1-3	CASSEGSGNTIYF
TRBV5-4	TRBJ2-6	CASSSGTSGANVLTF
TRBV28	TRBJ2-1	CASSTRPIDNEQFF
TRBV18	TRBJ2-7	CASSPRSHEQYF
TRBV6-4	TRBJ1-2	CASSARQQEGGYTF
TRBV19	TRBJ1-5	CASTPLFPGERQPQHF
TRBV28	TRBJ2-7	CASSYRDRAKGYSYEQYF
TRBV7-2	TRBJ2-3	CASSFTGGGYTDTQYF
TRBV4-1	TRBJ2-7	CASSQVTGGLYEQYF
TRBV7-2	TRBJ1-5	CASSPGQGQQPQHF
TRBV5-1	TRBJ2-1	CASSLDIAGGDEQFF
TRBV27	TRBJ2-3	CASSFEGLASNTQYF
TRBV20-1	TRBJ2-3	CSARDYGDTQYF
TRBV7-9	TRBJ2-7	CASSVLQTGRSSYEQYF
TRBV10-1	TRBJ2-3	CASSNRYRGADTQYF
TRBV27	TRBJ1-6	CASKIQGRSPLHF
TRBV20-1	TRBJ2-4	CSVYSSNIQYF
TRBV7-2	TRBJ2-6	CASSFPGVSGANVLTF
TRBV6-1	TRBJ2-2	CASTEGQHTGELFF
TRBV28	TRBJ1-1	CASNPGGGFPTEAFF
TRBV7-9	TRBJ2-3	CASSTLGIGVPDTQYF
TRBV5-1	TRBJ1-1	CASSLGEGQGEAFF
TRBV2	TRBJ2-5	CASMRQETQYF
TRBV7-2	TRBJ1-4	CASSFSGVEKLFF
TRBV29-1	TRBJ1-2	CSVDVARSDYGYTF
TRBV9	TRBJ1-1	CASSPRQVNTEAFF
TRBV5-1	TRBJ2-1	CASSGDRDLYNEQFF
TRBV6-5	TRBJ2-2	CASRGYGELFF
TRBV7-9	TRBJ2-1	CASSLVGQGGPEQFF
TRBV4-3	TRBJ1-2	CASSQGGGPLYGYTF
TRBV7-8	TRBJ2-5	CASSLFTLAGALSPETQYF
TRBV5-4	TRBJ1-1	CASSLGLVNTEAFF
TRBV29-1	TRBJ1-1	CSVELRVEGRGGAFF
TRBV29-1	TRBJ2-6	CSVANRSGANVLTF
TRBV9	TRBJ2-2	CASSPAGGYTGELFF
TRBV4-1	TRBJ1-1	CASSQKAGGTEAFF
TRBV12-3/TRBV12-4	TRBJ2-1	CASSSDWGLAGGLGWNEQFF
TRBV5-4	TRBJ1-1	CASGAGGSTEAFF
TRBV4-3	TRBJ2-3	CASSQGRVDTQYF
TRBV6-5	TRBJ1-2	CASSFRGVGNYGYTF
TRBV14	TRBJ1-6	CASSPLGGGDSPLHF